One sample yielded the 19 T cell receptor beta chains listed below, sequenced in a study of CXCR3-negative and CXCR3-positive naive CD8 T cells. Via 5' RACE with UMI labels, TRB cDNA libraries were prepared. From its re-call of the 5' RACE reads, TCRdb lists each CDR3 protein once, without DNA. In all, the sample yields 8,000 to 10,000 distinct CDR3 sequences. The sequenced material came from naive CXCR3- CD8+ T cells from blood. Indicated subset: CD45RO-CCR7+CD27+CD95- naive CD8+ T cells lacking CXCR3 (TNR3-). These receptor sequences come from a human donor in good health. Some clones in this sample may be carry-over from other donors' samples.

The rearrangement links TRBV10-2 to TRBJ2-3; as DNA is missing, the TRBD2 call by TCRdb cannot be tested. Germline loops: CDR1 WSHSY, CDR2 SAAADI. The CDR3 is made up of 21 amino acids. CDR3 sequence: CASSESGRSSARGPGTDTQYF.

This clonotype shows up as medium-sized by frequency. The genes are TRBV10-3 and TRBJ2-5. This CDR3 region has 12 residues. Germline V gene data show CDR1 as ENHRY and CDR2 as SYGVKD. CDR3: CAISESEETQYF.

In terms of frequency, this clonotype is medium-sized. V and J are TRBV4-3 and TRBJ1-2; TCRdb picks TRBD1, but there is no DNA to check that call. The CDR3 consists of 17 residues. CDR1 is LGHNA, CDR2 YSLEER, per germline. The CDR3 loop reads CASSQDRGTADNYGYTF.

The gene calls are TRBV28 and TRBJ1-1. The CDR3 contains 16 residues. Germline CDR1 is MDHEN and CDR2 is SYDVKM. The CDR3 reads CASSSYRVSAGTEAFF.

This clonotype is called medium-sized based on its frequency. CDR3 residues: CASRATSGRTDTQYF. The V and J genes are TRBV12-3 or TRBV12-4 and TRBJ2-3; TCRdb designates TRBD2, a call that cannot be tested without DNA. CDR3 length equals 15 residues.

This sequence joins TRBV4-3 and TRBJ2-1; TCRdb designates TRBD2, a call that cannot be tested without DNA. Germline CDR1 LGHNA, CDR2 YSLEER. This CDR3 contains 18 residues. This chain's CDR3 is CASSQELAGGRLYNEQFF.

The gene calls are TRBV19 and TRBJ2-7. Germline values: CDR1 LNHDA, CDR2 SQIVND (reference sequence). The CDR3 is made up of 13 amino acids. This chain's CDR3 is CASSYSPAYEQYF.

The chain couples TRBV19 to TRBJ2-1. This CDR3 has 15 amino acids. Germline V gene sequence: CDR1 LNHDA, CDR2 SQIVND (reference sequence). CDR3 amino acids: CASSISLPTYNEQFF.

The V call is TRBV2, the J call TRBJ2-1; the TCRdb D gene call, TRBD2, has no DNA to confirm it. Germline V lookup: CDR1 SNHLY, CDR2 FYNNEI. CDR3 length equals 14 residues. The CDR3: CASSELAGDDEQFF.

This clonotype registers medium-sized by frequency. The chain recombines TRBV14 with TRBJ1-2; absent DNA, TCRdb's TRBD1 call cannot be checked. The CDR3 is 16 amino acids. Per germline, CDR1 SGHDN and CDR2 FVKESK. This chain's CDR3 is CASSLTGGSPDYGYTF. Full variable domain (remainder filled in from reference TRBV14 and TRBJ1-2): EAGVTQFPSHSVIEKGQTVTLRCDPISGHDNLYWYRRVMGKEIKFLLHFVKESKQDESGMPNNRFLAERTGGTYSTLKVQPAELEDSGVYFCASSLTGGSPDYGYTFGSGTRLTVV.

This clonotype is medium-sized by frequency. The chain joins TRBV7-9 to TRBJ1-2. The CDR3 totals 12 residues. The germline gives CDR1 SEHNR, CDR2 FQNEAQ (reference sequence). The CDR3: CASSSGNYGYTF.

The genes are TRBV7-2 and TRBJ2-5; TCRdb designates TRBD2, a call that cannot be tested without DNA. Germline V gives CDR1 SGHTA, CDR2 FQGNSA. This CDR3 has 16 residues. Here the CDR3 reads CASSFSAGLGQETQYF.

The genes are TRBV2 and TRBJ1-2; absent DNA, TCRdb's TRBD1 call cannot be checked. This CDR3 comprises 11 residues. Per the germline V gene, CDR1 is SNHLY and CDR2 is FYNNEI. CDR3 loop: CAAERGDGYTF.

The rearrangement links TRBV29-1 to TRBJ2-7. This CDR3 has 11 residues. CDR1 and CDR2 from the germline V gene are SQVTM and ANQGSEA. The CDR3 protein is CSVKKTYEQYF.

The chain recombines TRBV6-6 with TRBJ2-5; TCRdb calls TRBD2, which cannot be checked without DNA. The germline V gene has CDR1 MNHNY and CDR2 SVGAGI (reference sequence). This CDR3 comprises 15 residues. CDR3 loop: CASSFTSGTAETQYF.

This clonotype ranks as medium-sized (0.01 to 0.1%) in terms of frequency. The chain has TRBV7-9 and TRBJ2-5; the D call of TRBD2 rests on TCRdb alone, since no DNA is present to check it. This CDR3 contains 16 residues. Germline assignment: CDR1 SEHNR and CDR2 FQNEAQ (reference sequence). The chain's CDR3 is CASSLTSGAEGKTQYF.

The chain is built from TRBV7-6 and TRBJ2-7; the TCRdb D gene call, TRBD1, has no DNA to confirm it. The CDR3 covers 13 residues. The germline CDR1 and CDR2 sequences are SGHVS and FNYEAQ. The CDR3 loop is CASSSRTGVEQYF.

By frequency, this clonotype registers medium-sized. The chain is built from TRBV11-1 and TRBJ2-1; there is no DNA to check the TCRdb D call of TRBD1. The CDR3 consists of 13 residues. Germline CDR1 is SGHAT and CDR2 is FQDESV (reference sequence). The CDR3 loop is CASSLRQGNEQFF.

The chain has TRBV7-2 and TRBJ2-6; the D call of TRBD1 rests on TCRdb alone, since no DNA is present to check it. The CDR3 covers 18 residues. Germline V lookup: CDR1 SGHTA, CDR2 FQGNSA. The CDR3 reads CASSFPRDRPSGANVLTF.